The entry below describes one TCR beta chain. Per germline, CDR1 SGHNT and CDR2 YYREEE (reference sequence). CDR3 length: 14 amino acids. The V end was cut by 3 bases, the J end by 2 bases, with 11 bases between. The method was immunoSEQ multiplex PCR; TCRdb's version includes in-frame clones alone and lacks a portion of them. The sample has hundreds of thousands of clones, 85% to 90% seen once. These data originate in a study of blood T cell repertoires in COVID-19. Overall study context: Donors in the United States, Italy and Spain gave samples during acute or convalescent COVID-19.

Sequenced input: peripheral blood. The chain has TRBV5-4 and TRBJ1-1; D perhaps matches TRBD1 (5 bases). The receptor was derived from a man aged 18 to 29 with COVID-19, enrolled during active disease. The CDR3 nucleotides are TGTGCCAGCAGCTCCGGGGGGAGAAACACTGAAGCTTTCTTT. It encodes CASSSGGRNTEAFF.